Below, 7 T cell receptor beta chains from the same sample are listed, as sequenced in a study of ipilimumab plus nivolumab after autologous stem cell transplantation. Measured with immunoSEQ multiplex PCR; TCRdb has only the in-frame clones, and not every one. This sample has approximately 80,000 clones, with 83% found just once. The specimen comprised PBMCs, sampled in a trial of ipilimumab plus nivolumab as post-transplant consolidation. All receptors come from a male donor with diffuse large B-cell lymphoma.

CDR3 sequence reads: CASSSPVKGGGYTF. CDR3 coding DNA: TGTGCCAGCAGCTCGCCCGTTAAAGGTGGTGGCTACACCTTC. The chain combines TRBV7-9 with TRBJ1-2; no definite D call. There are 14 residues in the CDR3. Germline V gene lookup returns CDR1 SEHNR and CDR2 FQNEAQ (reference sequence). V was trimmed by 4 bases and J by 7 bases, leaving 16 bases between them.

The chain's CDR3 is CASSQTGLNTEAFF. In DNA, the CDR3 is TGCGCCAGCAGCCAAACTGGACTTAACACTGAAGCTTTCTTT. The chain uses TRBV4-3 and TRBJ1-1; the D is unclear. V lost 2 bases, J lost 2 bases, and 9 bases lay in between. Germline V gives CDR1 LGHNA, CDR2 YSLEER. This CDR3 spans 14 amino acids.

This chain links TRBV5-5 with TRBJ2-1; 7 nucleotides align to TRBD1. J lost 2 bases, V lost 0 bases, and 11 bases had no gene match. This CDR3 contains 18 residues. Germline loops: CDR1 SGHKS, CDR2 YYEKEE (reference sequence). Written as DNA, the CDR3 is TGTGCCAGCAGCTTGGCCCAACAGGGGAGCTTAACCTACAATGAGCAGTTCTTC. This translates into CASSLAQQGSLTYNEQFF.

The chain employs TRBV2 and TRBJ1-1; no firm D call. CDR1 and CDR2 from the germline V gene are SNHLY and FYNNEI. CDR3 length equals 14 residues. V lost 8 bases and J 4 bases, leaving 17 bases between the germline ends. CDR3 sequence: CASARPQGSTEAFF. CDR3 nucleotides: TGTGCCAGCGCAAGACCCCAAGGGAGCACTGAAGCTTTCTTT. Full variable domain (outside the CDR3, taken from reference TRBV2 and TRBJ1-1): EPEVTQTPSHQVTQMGQEVILRCVPISNHLYFYWYRQILGQKVEFLVSFYNNEISEKSEIFDDQFSVERPDGSNFTLKIRSTKLEDSAMYFCASARPQGSTEAFFGQGTRLTVV.

CDR3 in amino acids: CASSRTGGTEAFF. The CDR3 DNA reads as TGTGCCAGCAGTCGCACGGGGGGCACTGAAGCTTTCTTT. The chain combines TRBV6-6 with TRBJ1-1; D is perhaps TRBD1 (5 bases). Trimming stripped 5 bases from V and 4 bases from J, with 11 bases between. The CDR3 length is 13 residues. Germline V CDR1 and CDR2: MNHNY, SVGAGI (reference sequence).

This clone was recorded only once. The V gene is TRBV11-3, the J gene TRBJ2-1; 9 bases fit TRBD1. Germline CDR1 and CDR2: SGHNT and YENEEA. The CDR3 consists of 15 residues. V lost 5 bases to trimming and J lost 8 bases; unmatched junction nucleotides: 10. The CDR3 DNA sequence: TGTGCCAGCAGCCCCCGACAGGGGGATGTCTATGAGCAGTTCTTC. As protein: CASSPRQGDVYEQFF.

This clone has just one count. This sequence joins TRBV12-5 and TRBJ2-5; TRBD2 agrees at 12 bases. CDR1 and CDR2 (germline): LGHNT, FRNRAP. CDR3 length: 16 amino acids. Trimming at V came to 5 bases and at J to 5 bases, leaving 9 bases not matched to a gene. This chain's CDR3 is CASGTTLAGGLETQYF. CDR3 nucleotides: TGTGCTAGTGGTACCACCCTAGCGGGGGGGCTTGAGACCCAGTACTTC.